The source of this TCR beta chain is a study of blood T cell repertoires in COVID-19. Study background: Samples of COVID-19 (acute and convalescent) were obtained from the United States, Italy and Spain. Sample material is recorded as cDNA or gDNA derived from T cells, B-cell-depleted T cells, or PBMCs.

V lost 5 bases, J lost 6 bases, and 8 bases stayed unmatched. This CDR3 spans 15 amino acids. Germline CDR1 LNHDA, CDR2 SQIVND (reference sequence). Original processing notes: Reference gene primer amplification yielded estimated nucleated cell counts. Generated by immunoSEQ multiplex PCR, the TCRdb table keeps only in-frame clones and is missing some. V, J and clone size are those of that table, while D and trimming were read from the DNA. This sample has 370,000 or so clones, with more than 75% found just once. The chain uses TRBV19 and TRBJ2-7, with 12 bases that match TRBD2. This TCR came from a human donor with acute or convalescent COVID-19. The donor label of this sample is uncertain. The sequenced sample was peripheral blood. CDR3 in amino acids: CASSARLAGAVEQYF. The CDR3 DNA is TGTGCCAGTAGTGCCCGACTAGCGGGAGCCGTCGAGCAGTACTTC.